This T cell receptor beta chain was recovered during a study of T cell responses to AZD1222 COVID-19 vaccine. Study-wide results and limits: The reported proportion of spike-specific TCRs targeting unmutated variant regions was nearly half. The donors showed a predominance of white British ancestry and of females, with possible underestimation of clonal diversity.

Only in-frame clones appear in the TCRdb table, and some are missing; sequencing was by immunoSEQ multiplex PCR. The sample shows 140,000 or so clones, about 88% of them seen only once. Note on this clone: The antigen remains undetermined.

V lost 1 base and J 11 bases, leaving 11 bases between the germline ends. This CDR3 comprises 13 residues. The germline gives CDR1 MGHRA, CDR2 YSYEKL. The clonotype originates from an adult who received the AZD1222 COVID-19 vaccine. This chain uses TRBV4-1 with TRBJ1-4; no reliable D call. The source was peripheral blood, collected 28 days after the second AZD1222 dose. The CDR3 sequence is CASSQALGEKLFF. The CDR3 DNA reads as TGCGCCAGCAGCCAAGCCCTTGGTGAGAAACTGTTTTTT.